The 9 T cell receptor beta chains presented below share a single source sample, sequenced in a study of cytomegalovirus exposure and HLA in healthy donors. PCR used 60 Vbeta primers and 13 Jbeta primers. The protocol was immunoSEQ multiplex PCR, while the TCRdb copy is restricted to in-frame clones and leaves out a portion. The sample lists about 82,000 clones, around 74% occurring once. Sequencing was done on a sample of PBMCs. These receptors all come from a woman between 45 and 60 years old in good health and CMV-seropositive.

The chain carries TRBV25-1 and TRBJ2-1, with a weak D call TRBD1 (5 bases). Looked up from germline, CDR1 is MGHDK and CDR2 is SYGVNS. The CDR3 spans 13 residues. Trimming cost V 2 bases and J 4 bases, with 6 bases left between them. The CDR3 is CASSETGYNEQFF. The CDR3 DNA reads as TGTGCCAGCAGTGAAACAGGATACAATGAGCAGTTCTTC.

J is TRBJ1-1 and V is TRBV6-5, with a weak D call TRBD1 (5 bases). Germline-derived CDR1 and CDR2 are MNHEY and SVGAGI. Trimming removed 5 bases at V and 1 base at J, with 11 bases between. This CDR3 region has 14 residues. In DNA form, the CDR3 reads TGTGCCAGCAGTACGAACAGGAGGAACACTGAAGCTTTCTTT. It yields the protein CASSTNRRNTEAFF.

This clone was observed a few times. In DNA, the CDR3 is TGCAGCGTCCGCGGAGAGAGGACAGGGGGGAATGAAAAACTGTTTTTT. It yields the protein CSVRGERTGGNEKLFF. The genes are TRBV29-1 and TRBJ1-4; 10 bases map to TRBD1. The J segment lost 5 bases and the V segment lost 6 bases, leaving 12 bases of the junction unmatched. The CDR3 is 16 amino acids. The germline V gene has CDR1 SQVTM and CDR2 ANQGSEA.

The chain is built from TRBV9 and TRBJ2-7, with 7 bases fitting TRBD1. The CDR3 has 17 amino acids. Unmatched junction bases numbered 19, after V lost 4 bases and J lost 6 bases. CDR1 and CDR2 from the germline V gene are SGDLS and YYNGEE. The CDR3 nucleotides read TGTGCCAGCAGCCCCTCCCCAAGACAGGGTGTCTTGGGCGAGCAGTACTTC. As protein: CASSPSPRQGVLGEQYF.

V is TRBV27 and J is TRBJ2-7; TRBD2 might be the D (6 bases). V lost 4 bases, J lost 1 base, and 11 bases lay in between. Germline V gene lookup returns CDR1 MNHEY and CDR2 SMNVEV (reference sequence). CDR3 length: 14 residues. The CDR3 loop reads CASSSIAASYEQYF. The CDR3 DNA reads TGTGCCAGCAGTTCAATAGCGGCTTCCTACGAGCAGTACTTC.

V gene TRBV15 combines with J gene TRBJ2-6, with TRBD2 matching 7 bases. CDR1 and CDR2 (germline): LNHNV, YYDKDF (reference sequence). J gave up 0 bases and V 6 bases, and 5 bases lay outside the gene matches. This CDR3 has 16 amino acids. This chain's CDR3 is CATSEGEGSGANVLTF. DNA for the CDR3: TGTGCCACCAGTGAAGGGGAGGGCTCTGGGGCCAACGTCCTGACTTTC.

V usage is TRBV29-1 and J usage is TRBJ2-7; D gene uncertain. The CDR3 spans 11 residues. V lost 1 base, J lost 2 bases, and 3 bases lay in between. Germline V lookup: CDR1 SQVTM, CDR2 ANQGSEA. The CDR3 protein is CSVEATYEQYF. DNA of the CDR3: TGCAGCGTTGAAGCCACCTACGAGCAGTACTTC.

This clone showed up just a few times. This sequence joins TRBV5-6 and TRBJ2-5, with D maybe TRBD2 (6 bases). V gave up 1 base and J gave up 2 bases, with 15 bases separating them. This CDR3 region has 16 residues. Germline CDR1 SGHDT, CDR2 YYEEEE. CDR3 region: CASSLRRLAKQETQYF. The CDR3 region has the DNA TGTGCCAGCAGCTTGCGGCGGCTAGCGAAACAAGAGACCCAGTACTTC.

This clone was counted between two and nine times. The chain carries TRBV4-1 and TRBJ1-1, with 8 bases lining up with TRBD1. Germline trimming cut 1 base from V and 6 bases from J; bases unmatched to any gene: 1. From germline, CDR1 is MGHRA and CDR2 YSYEKL. The CDR3 sequence is 13 residues long. The CDR3 bases are TGCGCCAGCAGCCAAGGGACAGGGCCTGAAGCTTTCTTT. It specifies CASSQGTGPEAFF.